This TCR beta chain stems from a study of blood T cell repertoires in COVID-19. Study-wide context: Researchers got acute and convalescent COVID-19 samples from the United States, Italy and Spain. T cells, B-cell-depleted T cells, or PBMCs supplied cDNA or gDNA.

As processed by the authors: Scientists estimated how many nucleated cells there were by amplifying reference gene primers. Using immunoSEQ multiplex PCR, the repertoire was profiled, and TCRdb retains in-frame clones only, with some absent. V, J and clone size derive from that table, while D and trimming were established from the DNA sequence. The table records 150,000 to 200,000 clones, 65% to 90% of them present only once. The CDR3 runs to 16 residues. This clone was observed a single time. The sequence was collected from a man aged 60 to 69 with acute or convalescent COVID-19. The sequenced sample consisted of peripheral blood. The chain combines TRBV21-1 with TRBJ2-7; TRBD1 is taken as the D call from the table, unchecked against the DNA. TRBV21-1 is an annotated pseudogene. CDR3 amino acids: CASSKALGQGPYEQYF. The CDR3 coding sequence is TGTGCCAGCAGCAAAGCCTTAGGACAGGGGCCCTACGAGCAGTACTTC.